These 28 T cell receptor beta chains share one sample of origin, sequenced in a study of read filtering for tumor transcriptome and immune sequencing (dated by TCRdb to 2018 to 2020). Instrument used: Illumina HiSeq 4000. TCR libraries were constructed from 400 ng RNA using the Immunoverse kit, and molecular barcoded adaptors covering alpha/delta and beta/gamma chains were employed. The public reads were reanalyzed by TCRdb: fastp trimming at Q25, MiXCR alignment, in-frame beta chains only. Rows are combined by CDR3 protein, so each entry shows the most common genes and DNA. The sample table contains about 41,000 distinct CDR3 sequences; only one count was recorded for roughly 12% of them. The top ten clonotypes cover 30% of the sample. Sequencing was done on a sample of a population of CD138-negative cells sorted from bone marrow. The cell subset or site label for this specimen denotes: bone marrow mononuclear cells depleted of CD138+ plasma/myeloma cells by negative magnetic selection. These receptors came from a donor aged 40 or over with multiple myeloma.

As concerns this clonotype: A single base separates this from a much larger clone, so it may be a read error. CDR3 bases: TGTGCCACCAGCAAAGAAGACACAGCGGGCGGGAAGACCCAGTACTTC. Its translation: CATSKEDTAGGKTQYF. The V call is TRBV15, the J call TRBJ2-5; D possibly corresponds to TRBD2 (6 bases). Per the germline V gene, CDR1 is LNHNV and CDR2 is YYDKDF (reference sequence). V was trimmed by 4 bases and J by 6 bases, leaving 21 bases between them. This CDR3 comprises 16 residues.

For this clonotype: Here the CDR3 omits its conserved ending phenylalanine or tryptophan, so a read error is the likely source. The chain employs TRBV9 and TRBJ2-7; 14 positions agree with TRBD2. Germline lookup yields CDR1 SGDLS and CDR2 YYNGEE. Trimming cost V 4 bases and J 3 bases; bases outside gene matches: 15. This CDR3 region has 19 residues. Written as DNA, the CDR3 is TGTGCCAGCAGCCCTGGGACTAGCGGGAGTCCCCAGATTCACTACGAGCAGTACTCC. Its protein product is CASSPGTSGSPQIHYEQYS.

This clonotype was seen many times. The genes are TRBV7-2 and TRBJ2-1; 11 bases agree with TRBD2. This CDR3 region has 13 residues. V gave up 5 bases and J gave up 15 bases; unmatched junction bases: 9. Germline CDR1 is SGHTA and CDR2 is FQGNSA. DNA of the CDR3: TGTGCCAGCAGCGCCCCTACTAGCGGGAGTCCGTTCTTC. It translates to CASSAPTSGSPFF. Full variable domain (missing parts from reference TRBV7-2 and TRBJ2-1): GAGVSQSPSNKVTEKGKDVELRCDPISGHTALYWYRQSLGQGLEFLIYFQGNSAPDKSGLPSDRFSAERTGGSVSTLTIQRTQQEDSAVYLCASSAPTSGSPFFGPGTRLTVL.

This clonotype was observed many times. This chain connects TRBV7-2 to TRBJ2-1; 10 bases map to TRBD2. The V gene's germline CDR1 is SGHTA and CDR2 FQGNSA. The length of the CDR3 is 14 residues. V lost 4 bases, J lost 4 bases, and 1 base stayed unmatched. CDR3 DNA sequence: TGTGCCAGCAGCTGGACTAGCGGATACAATGAGCAGTTCTTC. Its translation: CASSWTSGYNEQFF.

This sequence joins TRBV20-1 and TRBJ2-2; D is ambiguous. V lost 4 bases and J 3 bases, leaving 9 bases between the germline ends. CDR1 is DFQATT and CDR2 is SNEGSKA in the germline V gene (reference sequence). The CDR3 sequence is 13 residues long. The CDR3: CSAIGWDTGELFF. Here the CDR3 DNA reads TGCAGTGCTATCGGGTGGGACACCGGGGAGCTGTTTTTT.

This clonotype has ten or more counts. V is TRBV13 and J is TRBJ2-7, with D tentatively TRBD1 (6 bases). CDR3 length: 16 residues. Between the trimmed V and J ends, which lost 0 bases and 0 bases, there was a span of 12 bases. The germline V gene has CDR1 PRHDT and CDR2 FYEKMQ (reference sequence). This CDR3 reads CASSLGQGTTSYEQYF. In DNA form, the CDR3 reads TGTGCCAGCAGCTTAGGACAGGGAACCACCTCCTACGAGCAGTACTTC.

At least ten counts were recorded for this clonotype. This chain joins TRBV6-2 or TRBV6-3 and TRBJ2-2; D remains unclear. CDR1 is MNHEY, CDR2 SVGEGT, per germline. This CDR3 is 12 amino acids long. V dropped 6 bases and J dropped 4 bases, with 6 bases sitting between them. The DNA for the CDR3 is TGTGCCAGCAGCTGGAGCACCGGGGAGCTGTTTTTT. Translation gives CASSWSTGELFF.

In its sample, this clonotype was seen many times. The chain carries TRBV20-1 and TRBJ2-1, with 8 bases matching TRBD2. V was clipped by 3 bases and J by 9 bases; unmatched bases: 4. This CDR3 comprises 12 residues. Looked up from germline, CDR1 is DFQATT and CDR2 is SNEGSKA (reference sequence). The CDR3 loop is CSASGRASEQFF. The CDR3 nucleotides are TGCAGTGCTAGCGGGAGGGCCAGTGAGCAGTTCTTC.

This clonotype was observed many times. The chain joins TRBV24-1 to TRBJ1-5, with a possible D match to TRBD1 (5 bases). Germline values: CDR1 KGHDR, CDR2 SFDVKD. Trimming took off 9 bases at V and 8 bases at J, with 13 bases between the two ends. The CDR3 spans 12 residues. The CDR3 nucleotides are TGTGCCACCGGCCAGGGTAACGAGCCCCAGCATTTT. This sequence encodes CATGQGNEPQHF.

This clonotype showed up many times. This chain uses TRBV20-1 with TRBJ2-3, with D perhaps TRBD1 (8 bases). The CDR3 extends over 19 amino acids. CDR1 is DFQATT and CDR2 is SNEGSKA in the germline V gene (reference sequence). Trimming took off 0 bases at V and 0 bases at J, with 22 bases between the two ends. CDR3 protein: CSARDLDRAGALSTDTQYF. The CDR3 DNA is TGCAGTGCTAGAGATCTGGACAGGGCGGGAGCCCTAAGCACAGATACGCAGTATTTT.

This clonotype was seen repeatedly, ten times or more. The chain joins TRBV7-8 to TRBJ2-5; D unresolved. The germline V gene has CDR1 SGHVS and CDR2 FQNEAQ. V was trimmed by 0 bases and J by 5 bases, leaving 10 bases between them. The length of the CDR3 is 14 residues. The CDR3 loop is CASSLARLTETQYF. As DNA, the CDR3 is TGTGCCAGCAGCTTAGCAAGACTCACGGAGACCCAGTACTTC. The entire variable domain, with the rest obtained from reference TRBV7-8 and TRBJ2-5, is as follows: GAGVSQSPRYKVAKRGQDVALRCDPISGHVSLFWYQQALGQGPEFLTYFQNEAQLDKSGLPSDRFFAERPEGSVSTLKIQRTQQEDSAVYLCASSLARLTETQYFGPGTRLLVL.

This CDR3 is CASSYRDLRDTQYF. For the CDR3, the DNA is TGTGCCAGCAGCTACAGGGACCTCCGAGATACGCAGTATTTT. The genes are TRBV3-1 and TRBJ2-3; weak D call: TRBD1 (6 bases). With 5 bases removed from V and 5 bases from J, the gap between germline ends came to 14 bases. This CDR3 contains 14 residues. Germline-derived CDR1 and CDR2 are LGHDT and YNNKEL (reference sequence).

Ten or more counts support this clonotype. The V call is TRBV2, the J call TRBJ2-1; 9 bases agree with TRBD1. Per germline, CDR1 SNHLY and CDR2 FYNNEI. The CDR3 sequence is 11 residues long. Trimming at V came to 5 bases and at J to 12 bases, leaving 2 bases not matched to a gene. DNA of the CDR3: TGTGCCAGCAGTAAGGACAGGGGGCAGTTCTTC. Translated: CASSKDRGQFF.

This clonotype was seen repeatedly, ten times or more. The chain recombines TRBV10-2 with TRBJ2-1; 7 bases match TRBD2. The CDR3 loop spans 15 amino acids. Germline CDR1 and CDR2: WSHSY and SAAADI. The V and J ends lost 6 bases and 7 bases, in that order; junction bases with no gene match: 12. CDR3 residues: CASRKGGSGVNEQFF. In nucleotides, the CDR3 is TGCGCCAGCAGAAAGGGCGGGAGCGGAGTAAATGAGCAGTTCTTC.

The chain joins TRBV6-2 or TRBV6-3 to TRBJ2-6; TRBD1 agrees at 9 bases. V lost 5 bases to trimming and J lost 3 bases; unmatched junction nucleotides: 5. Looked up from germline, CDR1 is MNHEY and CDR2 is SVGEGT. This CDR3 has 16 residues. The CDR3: CASSTPTGGGANVLTF. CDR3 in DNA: TGTGCCAGCAGTACCCCGACAGGGGGTGGGGCCAACGTCCTGACTTTC.

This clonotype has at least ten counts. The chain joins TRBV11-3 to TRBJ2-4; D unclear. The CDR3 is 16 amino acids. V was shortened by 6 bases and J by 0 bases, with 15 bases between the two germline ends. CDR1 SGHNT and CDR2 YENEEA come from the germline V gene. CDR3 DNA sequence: TGTGCCAGCAGGTGGATCGAAGCTATAGCCAAAAACATTCAGTACTTC. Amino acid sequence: CASRWIEAIAKNIQYF.

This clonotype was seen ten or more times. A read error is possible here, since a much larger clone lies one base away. The chain's CDR3 is CASSLFNGQFF. For the CDR3, the DNA is TGTGCCAGCAGCTTGTTCAATGGGCAGTTCTTC. This chain links TRBV5-6 with TRBJ2-1; D is uncertain. The CDR3 runs 11 residues. Per the germline V gene, CDR1 is SGHDT and CDR2 is YYEEEE.

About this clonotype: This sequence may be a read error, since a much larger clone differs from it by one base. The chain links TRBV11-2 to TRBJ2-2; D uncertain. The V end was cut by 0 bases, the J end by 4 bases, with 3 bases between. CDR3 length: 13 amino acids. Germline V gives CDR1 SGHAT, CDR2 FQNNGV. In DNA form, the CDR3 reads TGTGCCAGCAGCTTAGAACGCACCGGGGAGCTGTTTTTT. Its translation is CASSLERTGELFF.

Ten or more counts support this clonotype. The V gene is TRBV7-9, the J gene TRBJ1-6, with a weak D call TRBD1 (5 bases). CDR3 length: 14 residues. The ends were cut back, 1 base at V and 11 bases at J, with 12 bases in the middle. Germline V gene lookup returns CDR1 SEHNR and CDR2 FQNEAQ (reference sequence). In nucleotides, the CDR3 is TGTGCCAGCAGCTTAGGGGGGACCGGAGCACCCCTCCACTTT. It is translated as CASSLGGTGAPLHF.

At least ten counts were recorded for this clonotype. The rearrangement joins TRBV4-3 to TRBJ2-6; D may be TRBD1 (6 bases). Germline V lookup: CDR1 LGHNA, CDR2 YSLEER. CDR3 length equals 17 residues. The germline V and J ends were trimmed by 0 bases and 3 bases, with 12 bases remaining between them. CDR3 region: CASSQEGAPGGANVLTF. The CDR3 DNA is TGCGCCAGCAGCCAAGAGGGGGCGCCTGGTGGGGCCAACGTCCTGACTTTC.

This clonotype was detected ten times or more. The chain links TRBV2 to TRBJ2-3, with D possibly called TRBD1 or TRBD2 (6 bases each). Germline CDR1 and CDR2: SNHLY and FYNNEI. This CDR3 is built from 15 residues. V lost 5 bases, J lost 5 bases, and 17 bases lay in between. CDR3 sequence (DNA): TGTGCCAGCAGTTCAGCCGCCGGGGGCAGAGATACGCAGTATTTT. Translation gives CASSSAAGGRDTQYF.

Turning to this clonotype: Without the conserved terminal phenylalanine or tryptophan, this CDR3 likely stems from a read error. The CDR3 region has the DNA TGCGCCAGCAGCTTGGCCGCGGGCTTCCCCTACAATGAGCAGTTCGTC. This codes for CASSLAAGFPYNEQFV. The V gene is TRBV5-1, the J gene TRBJ2-1; a weak D match, TRBD2 (5 bases). The ends were cut back, 0 bases at V and 2 bases at J, with 12 bases in the middle. Germline values: CDR1 SGHRS, CDR2 YFSETQ. The CDR3 covers 16 residues.

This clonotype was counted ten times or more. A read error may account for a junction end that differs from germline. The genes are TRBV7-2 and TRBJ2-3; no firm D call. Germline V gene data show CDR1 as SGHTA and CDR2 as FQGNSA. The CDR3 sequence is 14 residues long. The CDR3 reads CASSLSGTSDTRYF. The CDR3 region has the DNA TGTGCCAGCAGCTTATCCGGAACCTCAGATACGCGGTATTTT.

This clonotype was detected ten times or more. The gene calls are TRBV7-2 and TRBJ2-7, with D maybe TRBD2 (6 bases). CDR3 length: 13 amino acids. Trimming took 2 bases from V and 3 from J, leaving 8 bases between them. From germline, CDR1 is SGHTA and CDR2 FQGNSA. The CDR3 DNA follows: TGTGCCAGCAGCTTACTAGCGTTCTACGAGCAGTACTTC. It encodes CASSLLAFYEQYF.

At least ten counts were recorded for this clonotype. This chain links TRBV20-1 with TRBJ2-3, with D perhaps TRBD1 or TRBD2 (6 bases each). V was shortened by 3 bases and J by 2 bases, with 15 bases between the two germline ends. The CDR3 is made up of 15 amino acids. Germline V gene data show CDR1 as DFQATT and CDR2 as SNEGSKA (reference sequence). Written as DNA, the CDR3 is TGCAGTGCTAGTAGGGGGGCTAGCGCCACAGATACGCAGTATTTT. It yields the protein CSASRGASATDTQYF.

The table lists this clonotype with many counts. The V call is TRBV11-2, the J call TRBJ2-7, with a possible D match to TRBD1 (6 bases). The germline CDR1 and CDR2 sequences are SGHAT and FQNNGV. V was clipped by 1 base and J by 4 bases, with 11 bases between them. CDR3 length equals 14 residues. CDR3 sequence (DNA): TGTGCCAGCAGCTTAGGACCCAGGGGTTACGAGCAGTACTTC. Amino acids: CASSLGPRGYEQYF.

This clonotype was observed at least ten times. The DNA for the CDR3 is TGTGCCAGCAGCTTAGGAGGCGACCACACCGGGGAGCTGTTTTTT. Translation: CASSLGGDHTGELFF. The V call is TRBV7-9, the J call TRBJ2-2; D unresolved. CDR3 size: 15 residues. V was pared by 1 base and J by 3 bases, with 9 bases between. The germline gives CDR1 SEHNR, CDR2 FQNEAQ (reference sequence).

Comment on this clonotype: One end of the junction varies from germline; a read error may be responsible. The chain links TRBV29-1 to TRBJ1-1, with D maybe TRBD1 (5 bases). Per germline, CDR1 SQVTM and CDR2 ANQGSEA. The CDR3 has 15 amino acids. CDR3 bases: TGCAGCGTTGAAGAAACTGGGACTCACTCGGACGAGCAGAACTTC. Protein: CSVEETGTHSDEQNF.